This TCR beta chain appears in the sequencing data of a study of vaccination and CD4 T cells after COVID-19. In the study overall: A vaccine, either BNT162b2 or mRNA-1273, was given to participants in two doses. The authors exposed cells to overlapping spike peptides derived from SARS-CoV-2, HCoV-NL63, HCoV-OC43 and HCoV-229E. Overall study results and limits: A relatively small number of convalescent patients were studied, and no early post-infection timepoints were included.

The treatment was: approximately nine-day PBMC culture with coronavirus spike peptide pools or control peptides (ViraFEST assay). Ahead of the COVID-19 pandemic (2011-2018), the CD4+ T cells of the unexposed donor were collected. Negative selection separated CD4+ T cells from roughly eleven-day cultures. About this clonotype itself: Its specificity is not known.

An Oncomine TCR Beta short-read assay was used to sequence the DNA from cultured CD4+ T cells. Cultures of CD4+ T cells served as the source for extracting genomic DNA. TCRdb reprocessed the PCR reads with MiXCR, giving one entry per CDR3 protein. The data hold roughly 10,000 distinct CDR3 sequences, with about 32% observed a single time. Trimming took 6 bases from V and 4 from J, leaving 25 bases between them. CDR1 and CDR2 from the germline V gene are DFQATT and SNEGSKA (reference sequence). The CDR3 has 17 residues. The rearrangement links TRBV20-1 to TRBJ1-5; possible D gene TRBD1, 6 bases. The source of this sequence is a human donor in good health. Material: CD4+ T cells from blood, cultured in vitro. CDR3 in amino acids: CSASRDKGWLGNQPQHF. CDR3 nucleotides: TGCAGTGCGAGCCGGGACAAGGGCTGGCTTGGGAATCAGCCCCAGCATTTT.